Given below is one T cell receptor (beta chain) in context. Assay used: immunoSEQ multiplex PCR; TCRdb lists only in-frame clones, some missing. The sample records approximately 60,000 clones, 65% to 90% being singletons. This sample is part of a study of control samples from healthy donors and cancer patients. Trimming pared 3 bases from V and 8 bases from J, leaving 4 bases between. This CDR3 contains 11 residues. Germline values: CDR1 SGHTA, CDR2 FQGNSA. The chain couples TRBV7-2 to TRBJ1-4; unclear D gene. This TCR was recovered from a middle-aged man in good health. Sequencing used blood. The CDR3 is CASSFAEKLFF. The CDR3 DNA is TGTGCCAGCAGCTTCGCGGAAAAACTGTTTTTT.